These 10 T cell receptor beta chains came from one sample sequenced in a study of cytotoxic CD8 clonotypes in ibrutinib-treated CLL. Produced via immunoSEQ multiplex PCR; TCRdb's table is partial and in-frame only. The table has around 330,000 clones, about 64% seen once. This specimen was PBMCs, taken after 36 months of ibrutinib treatment. All receptors come from a human donor with chronic lymphocytic leukemia.

The chain links TRBV11-3 to TRBJ1-1, with TRBD1 matching 7 bases. V lost 11 bases to trimming and J lost 1 base; unmatched junction nucleotides: 16. The CDR3 has 16 amino acids. CDR1 is SGHNT, CDR2 YENEEA, per germline. In nucleotides, the CDR3 is TGTGCCGGGGAGGAAATCGGGCGGGACAGGAACACTGAAGCTTTCTTT. Translated: CAGEEIGRDRNTEAFF.

This clone was recorded a few times. This chain joins TRBV2 and TRBJ2-7; a weak D match, TRBD2 (5 bases). The germline gives CDR1 SNHLY, CDR2 FYNNEI. The CDR3 covers 16 residues. Deletions cut 4 bases from V and 1 base from J, with 17 bases between. For the CDR3, the DNA is TGTGCCAGCAGTGCCCCCCTTTCTCGGGGTTCCTACGAGCAGTACTTC. Protein: CASSAPLSRGSYEQYF.

V gene TRBV25-1 combines with J gene TRBJ2-7; TRBD1 might be the D (5 bases). Looked up from germline, CDR1 is MGHDK and CDR2 is SYGVNS. Trimming shortened V by 5 bases and J by 9 bases, and 20 bases separated the two germline ends. The CDR3 loop spans 14 amino acids. The CDR3 here is CASSLPGSTGRQYF. The CDR3 nucleotides are TGTGCCAGCAGTTTGCCAGGGTCCACCGGGCGGCAGTACTTC.

This clone appeared a single time. V usage is TRBV25-1 and J usage is TRBJ1-6; no clear D. Germline values: CDR1 MGHDK, CDR2 SYGVNS. Trimming left V 3 bases short and J 7 bases short, with 16 bases between. The CDR3 contains 16 residues. The CDR3 sequence: CASSDTDASPNSPLHF. The CDR3 DNA follows: TGTGCCAGCAGTGACACGGACGCTTCCCCCAATTCACCCCTCCACTTT.

The CDR3 bases are TGTGCCAGCAGCCGTTTTCCCCCCGGGACAGGGGAGTACGAGCAGTACTTC. Translation: CASSRFPPGTGEYEQYF. The V gene is TRBV7-9, the J gene TRBJ2-7; 10 nucleotides line up with TRBD1. Germline trimming cut 5 bases from V and 4 bases from J; bases unmatched to any gene: 14. The CDR3 extends over 17 amino acids. The germline V gene encodes CDR1 SEHNR and CDR2 FQNEAQ (reference sequence).

The V and J genes are TRBV10-3 and TRBJ2-5; tentatively, D is TRBD1 (5 bases). The CDR3 runs to 13 residues. Trimming shortened V by 6 bases and J by 5 bases, and 13 bases separated the two germline ends. Germline CDR1 is ENHRY and CDR2 is SYGVKD. The CDR3, as DNA: TGTGCCATCAGGGCGGACAAGAGGGAGACCCAGTACTTC. It translates to CAIRADKRETQYF.

The genes are TRBV7-2 and TRBJ2-2, with D hard to call. Per the germline V gene, CDR1 is SGHTA and CDR2 is FQGNSA. The V end lost 2 bases, the J end lost 2 bases, and 3 bases lay between the germline ends. The CDR3 is 13 residues long. The CDR3 nucleotides are TGTGCCAGCAGCTTAATCAACACCGGGGAGCTGTTTTTT. It is translated as CASSLINTGELFF.

The chain joins TRBV6-5 to TRBJ2-7; D is perhaps TRBD1 (6 bases). The V and J ends lost 4 bases and 0 bases respectively, with 10 bases between them. Per germline, CDR1 MNHEY and CDR2 SVGAGI. The CDR3 covers 14 residues. For the CDR3, the DNA is TGTGCCAGCAGTTCCCAGGGGAGCTCCTACGAGCAGTACTTC. Translated: CASSSQGSSYEQYF.

The V gene is TRBV9, the J gene TRBJ1-1; D is undetermined. Germline assignment: CDR1 SGDLS and CDR2 YYNGEE. Trimming shortened V by 6 bases and J by 6 bases, and 3 bases separated the two germline ends. The CDR3 has 9 amino acids. CDR3 sequence reads: CASTPEAFF. CDR3 in DNA: TGTGCCAGCACGCCTGAAGCTTTCTTT.

The chain joins TRBV29-1 to TRBJ2-5, with 7 bases that match TRBD1. J lost 1 base, V lost 5 bases, and 4 bases had no gene match. Per the germline V gene, CDR1 is SQVTM and CDR2 is ANQGSEA. The CDR3 loop spans 13 amino acids. As DNA, the CDR3 is TGCAGCGTTAAACAGGGGATCCAAGAGACCCAGTACTTC. This translates into CSVKQGIQETQYF.